Detailed here is one T cell receptor beta chain. These data are taken from a study of blood T cell repertoires in COVID-19. At the level of the study: The analysed material was cDNA or gDNA that came from T cells, B-cell-depleted T cells, or PBMCs.

Trimming took 7 bases from V and 4 from J; bases not matched to a gene: 9. The CDR3 runs 14 residues. Germline loops: CDR1 SEHNR, CDR2 FQNEAQ (reference sequence). Assay used: immunoSEQ multiplex PCR; TCRdb lists only in-frame clones, some missing. The sample gives some 340,000 clones, around nine tenths of which show up once; around 3.9% is in the top ten. This sequence originates from a woman aged 25 to 39 who had been exposed to COVID-19. The V gene is TRBV7-9, the J gene TRBJ1-1, with TRBD1 matching over 7 bases. Material: PBMCs or T cells enriched from blood (not recorded which). The CDR3 loop reads CASTPRQGGTEAFF. Here the CDR3 DNA reads TGTGCCAGCACCCCGCGGCAGGGGGGCACTGAAGCTTTCTTT.